This passage covers 11 T cell receptor beta chains from one sample sequenced in a study of T cell responses to AZD1222 COVID-19 vaccine. Method: immunoSEQ multiplex PCR; TCRdb's copy keeps in-frame clones and lacks some. The table shows 100,000 to 150,000 clones, with roughly 91% occurring only once. The sequenced sample was peripheral blood, obtained 28 days after the second AZD1222 dose. These receptors came from an adult who received the AZD1222 COVID-19 vaccine.

This chain connects TRBV11-2 to TRBJ2-7, with 8 bases aligning to TRBD2. Germline lookup yields CDR1 SGHAT and CDR2 FQNNGV. V shed 1 base and J 3 bases; nucleotides not matched to a gene: 5. The CDR3 runs 15 residues. The CDR3 loop reads CASSLGSSGYYEQYF. CDR3 nucleotides: TGTGCCAGCAGCTTAGGTTCTAGCGGGTACTACGAGCAGTACTTC.

The chain recombines TRBV4-1 with TRBJ1-6, with 7 bases matching TRBD1. Per the germline V gene, CDR1 is MGHRA and CDR2 is YSYEKL. V shed 1 base and J 8 bases; nucleotides not matched to a gene: 11. The CDR3 loop spans 17 amino acids. CDR3 region: CASSQGLQGSDHSPLHF. The CDR3 bases are TGCGCCAGCAGCCAAGGGCTACAGGGGTCTGACCATTCACCCCTCCACTTT.

The CDR3 loop is CASSPPGKGGTEAFF. The CDR3 DNA reads as TGTGCCAGCAGCCCCCCGGGGAAAGGGGGCACTGAAGCTTTCTTT. The genes are TRBV21-1 and TRBJ1-1; the table's D call, TRBD1, has no DNA check behind it. TRBV21-1 is recorded as a pseudogene. The CDR3 covers 15 residues.

The chain has TRBV2 and TRBJ1-2, with D perhaps TRBD1 (6 bases). Per the germline V gene, CDR1 is SNHLY and CDR2 is FYNNEI. V shed 7 bases and J shed 7 bases, with 16 bases lying between them. CDR3 length: 13 residues. Here the CDR3 reads CASNKGVSGGYTF. CDR3 bases: TGTGCCAGCAACAAGGGGGTTTCTGGTGGCTACACCTTC.

The genes are TRBV9 and TRBJ2-7; 7 bases are shared with TRBD1. The CDR3 covers 15 residues. CDR1 and CDR2 from the germline V gene are SGDLS and YYNGEE. The trim removed 0 bases at V and 7 bases at J, leaving 10 bases unmatched. This CDR3 is CASSVDLAGGREQYF. The CDR3 region has the DNA TGTGCCAGCAGCGTAGACCTGGCAGGGGGTAGGGAGCAGTACTTC.

This sequence joins TRBV9 and TRBJ2-7, with D possibly matching TRBD1 (6 bases). The CDR3 runs to 17 residues. Trimming pared 4 bases from V and 4 bases from J, leaving 24 bases between. Germline lookup yields CDR1 SGDLS and CDR2 YYNGEE. Written as DNA, the CDR3 is TGTGCCAGCAGCTCTCAACAAACGACAGGAGAGACTTACGAGCAGTACTTC. It translates to CASSSQQTTGETYEQYF.

This clone has a single count. The rearrangement links TRBV14 to TRBJ1-2; 10 bases are shared with TRBD1. The CDR3 runs 15 residues. Trimming at V came to 2 bases and at J to 4 bases, leaving 4 bases not matched to a gene. CDR1 and CDR2 (germline): SGHDN, FVKESK. CDR3 DNA sequence: TGTGCCAGCAGCCAAAAGGGACAGGGGTTCTATGGCTACACCTTC. The encoded protein is CASSQKGQGFYGYTF.

The J gene is TRBJ2-3, the V gene TRBV24-1; 14 bases map to TRBD2. There are 16 residues in the CDR3. Germline V gene sequence: CDR1 KGHDR, CDR2 SFDVKD. The junction had 4 bases not matched to a gene; V was cut back by 3 bases and J by 6 bases. In DNA, the CDR3 is TGTGCCACCAGTGATCCGGGGACTAGCGGGAGTGATACGCAGTATTTT. Translating gives CATSDPGTSGSDTQYF.

The chain recombines TRBV21-1 with TRBJ1-2; the tabulated D call, TRBD1, remains unverified against the DNA. TRBV21-1 is assigned pseudogene status. This CDR3 region has 15 residues. For the CDR3, the DNA is TGTGCCAGCAGCGACGGGACAGGGTTTAACTATGGCTACACCTTC. Translating it yields CASSDGTGFNYGYTF.

By sample fraction, this clone is medium-sized. The V call is TRBV21-1, the J call TRBJ2-2; TRBD2 is the table's D call, not checked against the DNA. TRBV21-1 is a known pseudogene. The CDR3 has 13 residues. The CDR3 sequence is CASSDHAGGELFF. The CDR3 DNA sequence: TGTGCCAGCAGCGACCACGCGGGGGGGGAGCTGTTTTTT.

The rearrangement joins TRBV15 to TRBJ1-2; the D is unclear. V gave up 0 bases and J gave up 4 bases, with 6 bases separating them. The CDR3 consists of 13 residues. CDR1 and CDR2 (germline): LNHNV, YYDKDF (reference sequence). The CDR3 reads CATSRDVGYGYTF. CDR3 DNA sequence: TGTGCCACCAGCAGAGACGTCGGCTATGGCTACACCTTC.